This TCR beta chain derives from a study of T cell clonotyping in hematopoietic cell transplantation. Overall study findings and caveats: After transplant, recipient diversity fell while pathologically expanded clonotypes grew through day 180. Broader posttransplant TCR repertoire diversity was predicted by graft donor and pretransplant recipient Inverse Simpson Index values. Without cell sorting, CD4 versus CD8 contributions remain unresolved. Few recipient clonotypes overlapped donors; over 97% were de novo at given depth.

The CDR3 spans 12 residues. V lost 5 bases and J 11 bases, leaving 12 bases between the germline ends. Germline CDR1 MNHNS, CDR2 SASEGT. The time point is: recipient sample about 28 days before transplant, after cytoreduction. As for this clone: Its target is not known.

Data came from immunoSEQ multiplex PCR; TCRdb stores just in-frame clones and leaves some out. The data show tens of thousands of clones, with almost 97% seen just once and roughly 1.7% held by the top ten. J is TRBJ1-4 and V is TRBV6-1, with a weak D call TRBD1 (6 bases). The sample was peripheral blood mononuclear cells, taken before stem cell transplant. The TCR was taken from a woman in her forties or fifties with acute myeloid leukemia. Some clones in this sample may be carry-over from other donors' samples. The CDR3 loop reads CASSFNRAKLFF. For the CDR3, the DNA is TGTGCCAGCAGTTTTAACAGGGCTAAACTGTTTTTT.